What follows describes a single T cell receptor (beta chain). Its cognate antigen is unknown. The record originates from a study of response to subunit inactivated influenza vaccine. General study points: Every seasonal influenza vaccination brings in few new T cells, the authors suggested.

J gave up 6 bases and V 6 bases, and 9 bases lay outside the gene matches. The germline gives CDR1 MNHNS, CDR2 SASEGT. CDR3 length equals 15 residues. TCRdb itself ran the RT-PCR reads through MiXCR, one entry per CDR3 protein. The top ten hold 11% of the sample, which has around 580,000 distinct CDR3 sequences, 12% to 15% seen once. This receptor was obtained from a man over 45 who received an inactivated influenza vaccine. Specimen: PBMCs from blood, collected 12 days after vaccination. The V gene is TRBV6-1, the J gene TRBJ1-5, with TRBD1 identical over 9 bases. CDR3 residues: CASRPNRGQFQPQHF. The CDR3, as DNA: TGTGCCAGCAGACCGAACAGGGGGCAGTTTCAGCCCCAGCATTTT.